This T cell receptor (beta chain) was sequenced during a study of T cell changes during pregnancy in multiple sclerosis. The assay was immunoSEQ multiplex PCR, and TCRdb's table has in-frame clones only and misses some. The sample holds some 71,000 clones; roughly 88% are singletons and the top ten take 1.4%. The germline V gene has CDR1 MNHNS and CDR2 SASEGT. The trim removed 5 bases at V and 3 bases at J, leaving 3 bases unmatched. The CDR3 consists of 14 residues. The source of this sequence is a female donor with multiple sclerosis, enrolled in a pregnancy study. V usage is TRBV6-1 and J usage is TRBJ2-2; 7 bases align to TRBD1. The sample here was peripheral blood, taken in the third trimester of pregnancy. CDR3 in amino acids: CASSTGTDTGELFF. The CDR3 DNA follows: TGTGCCAGCAGTACCGGGACAGACACCGGGGAGCTGTTTTTT.